This T cell receptor beta chain was identified in a study of blood T cell repertoires in COVID-19 (dated by TCRdb to about 2020). With regard to the full study: Collaborator samples came from the United States, Italy and Spain and covered acute and convalescent phases of COVID-19. Nearly every sample came with metadata listing a de-identified subject ID, COVID-19 status, age in years and sex. The dataset comprised deeply sampled blood TCRbeta repertoires from subjects exposed to, actively infected with, or recovered from COVID-19. The repertoires were released in a freely available public database intended as a resource for research on the immune response to SARS-CoV-2. Where available, HLA class I and class II types were taken from metadata supplied by the sample provider and were not determined by assay-based typing. The material from the prospective study consisted of cDNA or gDNA derived from T cells, B-cell-depleted T cells, or PBMCs. The samples were drawn from the first 160 participants of the ongoing ImmuneRACE study and from 1,254 subjects provided by 6 global collaborators. General findings and caveats noted by the study authors: Clinical and demographic metadata were provided uncurated, with the amount varying by source and participant.

In the prospective study, participants were about 18 to 100 years old, resided in under 30 geographic areas of the United States, and were enrolled through a virtual design. To assign participants to cohorts, the prospective study relied on clinical history that participants themselves reported in a screening survey and a study questionnaire. A participant counted as exposed if, within 2 weeks of entering the study, that participant had been in contact with someone who had a PCR-confirmed or clinician-diagnosed COVID-19 case. Each participant in the prospective study had whole blood, serum and a nasopharyngeal or oropharyngeal swab collected by mobile phlebotomists. Over an approximately 2-month period, participants in the prospective study had the option of providing additional blood draws and questionnaires. Before DNA extraction, blood samples from the prospective study were shipped at room temperature or frozen.

TCRbeta CDR3 regions were amplified from genomic DNA using the immunoSEQ Assay, a bias-controlled multiplex PCR. For the original study's pipeline: Nucleated cell counts per sample were estimated from amplification of reference gene primers within the assay. To quantify the absolute abundance of each unique TCRbeta CDR3 rearrangement, sequence reads were collapsed and filtered. For each sample, productive Simpson clonality was calculated as the square root of Simpson's diversity index over productive rearrangements. TCRdb stores this immuneACCESS table with in-frame sequences only. Part of the clones is absent; in the studies checked, under half of the shortfall reflects unresolved V genes, and no reason is known for the rest. Clone size and the V and J calls come from that table; the DNA yielded D and trimming. Present in this sample are 110,000 to 150,000 clones, roughly four fifths of which were seen just once. The leading ten clones occupy 1.5% to 2% of the sample.

V is pared back by 4 bases and J by 11 bases, with 13 bases lying between the germline termini. Inclusive of the bounding cysteine and phenylalanine, the CDR3 is 11 residues long. The read is trimmed to its CDR3 DNA, 33 bases read in frame from base 1. The germline V gene (reference sequence) yields SGHKS for CDR1 and YYEKEE for CDR2. On this clone: What antigen it recognizes has not been identified. No per-base quality is available; no much larger clone lies one base away.

The sample was PBMCs or T cells enriched from blood (not recorded which). This receptor was identified in a woman aged 18-29 years who had been exposed to COVID-19. The chain is encoded by TRBV5-5 joined to TRBJ2-7; the D gene is perhaps TRBD1, on 6 matching bases. The CDR3 is CASSLDSREYF. The nucleotide sequence reads TGTGCCAGCAGCCTGGACAGTAGAGAGTACTTC.